This T cell receptor (beta chain) was identified in a study of shared clonotypes between healthy human individuals. Overall study: A couple of women and three men aged 18 to 49 served as donors.

Of note for this clone: Antigen specificity is unknown.

Study-level results: Sequencing depth was a factor that was expected to affect clonotype sharing among donors. Clonotypes which were not shared had lower generation probabilities than clonotypes that all four donors shared. Across a handful of donors, naive CD4 shared 5% to 6.5%, naive CD8 3% to 3.5%, memory CD4 roughly 2.3%, memory CD8 approximately 0.4%.

Method: immunoSEQ multiplex PCR; TCRdb's copy keeps in-frame clones and lacks some. The sample yields about 1.1 million clones, 75% to 85% seen once. The CDR3 covers 15 residues. Germline V CDR1 and CDR2: MNHEY, SMNVEV (reference sequence). V lost 6 bases and J lost 7, with 18 bases in between. The rearrangement links TRBV27 to TRBJ1-4; no clear D gene. Sequencing was carried out using memory CD4+ T cells from PBMCs. As to subset: CD45RA-negative fraction. The clonotype was recovered from a man aged 18 to 30 in good health. Some clones in this sample may be carry-over from other donors' samples. The CDR3, as DNA: TGTGCCAGCAGCCGCATATGGGGTGCGTCTGAAAAACTGTTTTTT. The encoded protein is CASSRIWGASEKLFF. The full variable domain, rest sourced from reference TRBV27 and TRBJ1-4, is EAQVTQNPRYLITVTGKKLTVTCSQNMNHEYMSWYRQDPGLGLRQIYYSMNVEVTDKGDVPEGYKVSRKEKRNFPLILESPSPNQTSLYFCASSRIWGASEKLFFGSGTQLSVL.